This T cell receptor beta chain was obtained from a study of blood T cell repertoires in COVID-19. V was pared by 4 bases and J by 7 bases, with 20 bases between. The CDR3 length is 16 residues. Germline-derived CDR1 and CDR2 are SGHRS and YFSETQ. Some clones are missing from TCRdb's copy, which holds only in-frame ones; the method was immunoSEQ multiplex PCR. Found here are roughly 150,000 clones, roughly 84% of them singletons; the top ten hold roughly 9.5%. This receptor was obtained from a woman aged 80 or older with active or convalescent COVID-19. The J gene is TRBJ1-4, the V gene TRBV5-1, with a weak D call TRBD1 (6 bases). The sequencing input was peripheral blood. DNA of the CDR3: TGCGCCAGCAGCCCCCTGGACAGTCGGGTGGGTGAAAAACTGTTTTTT. Its protein is CASSPLDSRVGEKLFF.